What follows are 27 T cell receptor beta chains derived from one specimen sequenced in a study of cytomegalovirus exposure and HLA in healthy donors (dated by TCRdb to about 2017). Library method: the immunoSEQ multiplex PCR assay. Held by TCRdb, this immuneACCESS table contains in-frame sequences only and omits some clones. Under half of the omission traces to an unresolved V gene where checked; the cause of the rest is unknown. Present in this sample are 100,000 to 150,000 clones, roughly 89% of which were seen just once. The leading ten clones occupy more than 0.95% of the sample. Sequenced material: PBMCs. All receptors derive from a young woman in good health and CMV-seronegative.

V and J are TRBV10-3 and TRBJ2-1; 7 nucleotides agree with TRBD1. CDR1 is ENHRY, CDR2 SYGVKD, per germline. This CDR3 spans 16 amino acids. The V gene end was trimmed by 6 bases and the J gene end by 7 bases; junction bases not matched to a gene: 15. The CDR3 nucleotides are TGTGCCATCAGGGCGACAGGGCAGTTTACCTCGAATGAGCAGTTCTTC. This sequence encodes CAIRATGQFTSNEQFF.

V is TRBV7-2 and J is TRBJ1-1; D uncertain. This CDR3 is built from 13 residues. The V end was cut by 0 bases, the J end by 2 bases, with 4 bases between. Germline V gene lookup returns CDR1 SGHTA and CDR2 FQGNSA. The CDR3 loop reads CASSLAYNTEAFF. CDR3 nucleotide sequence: TGTGCCAGCAGCTTAGCGTATAACACTGAAGCTTTCTTT.

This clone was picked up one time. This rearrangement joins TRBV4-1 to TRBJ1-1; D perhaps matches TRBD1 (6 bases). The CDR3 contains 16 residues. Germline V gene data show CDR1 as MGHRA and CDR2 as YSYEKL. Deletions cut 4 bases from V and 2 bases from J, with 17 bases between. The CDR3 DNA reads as TGCGCCAGCAGCCCCCGGGGGGCAGGACTCAACACTGAAGCTTTCTTT. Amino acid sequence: CASSPRGAGLNTEAFF.

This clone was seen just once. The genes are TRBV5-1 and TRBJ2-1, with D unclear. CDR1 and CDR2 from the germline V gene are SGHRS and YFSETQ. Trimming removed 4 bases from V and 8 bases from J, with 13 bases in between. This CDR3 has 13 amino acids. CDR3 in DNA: TGCGCCAGCAGCATAAGTCGGGTCCATGAGCAGTTCTTC. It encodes CASSISRVHEQFF.

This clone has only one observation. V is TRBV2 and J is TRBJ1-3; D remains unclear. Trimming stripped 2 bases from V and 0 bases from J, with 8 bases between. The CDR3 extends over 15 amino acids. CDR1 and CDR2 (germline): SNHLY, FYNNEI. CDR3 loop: CASSERRVSGNTIYF. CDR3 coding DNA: TGTGCCAGCAGTGAACGGAGGGTCTCTGGAAACACCATATATTTT.

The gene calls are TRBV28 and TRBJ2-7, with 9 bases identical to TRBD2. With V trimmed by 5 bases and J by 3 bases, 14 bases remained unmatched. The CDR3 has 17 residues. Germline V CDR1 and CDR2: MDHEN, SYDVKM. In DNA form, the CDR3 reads TGTGCCAGCAGTCCCTCCGGTTTTAGCGGGGGCTTCTACGAGCAGTACTTC. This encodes CASSPSGFSGGFYEQYF. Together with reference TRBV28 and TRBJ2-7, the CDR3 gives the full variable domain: DVKVTQSSRYLVKRTGEKVFLECVQDMDHENMFWYRQDPGLGLRLIYFSYDVKMKEKGDIPEGYSVSREKKERFSLILESASTNQTSMYLCASSPSGFSGGFYEQYFGPGTRLTVT.

The DNA for the CDR3 is TGTGCCAGCTCGCCCGGAACCGGGACAGGAAACCTAGCCAAAAACATTCAGTACTTC. Protein sequence: CASSPGTGTGNLAKNIQYF. The V gene is TRBV18, the J gene TRBJ2-4; 8 bases map to TRBD1. Germline CDR1 reads KGHSH; CDR2 reads LQKENI. J was trimmed by 0 bases and V by 6 bases; bases with no gene match: 16. This CDR3 is built from 19 residues.

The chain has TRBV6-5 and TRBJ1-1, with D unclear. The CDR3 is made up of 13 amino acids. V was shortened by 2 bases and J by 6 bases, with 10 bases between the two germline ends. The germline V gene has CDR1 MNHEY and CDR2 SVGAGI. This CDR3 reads CASSYNRVAEAFF. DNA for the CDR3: TGTGCCAGCAGTTACAACCGGGTGGCTGAAGCTTTCTTT.

CDR3 coding DNA: TGCAGCGTTTTGGGAGTGGGCAATCAGCCCCAGCATTTT. Translating gives CSVLGVGNQPQHF. The chain has TRBV29-1 and TRBJ1-5; D remains ambiguous. The V and J ends lost 5 bases and 2 bases respectively, with 10 bases between them. CDR3 length: 13 amino acids. Germline V CDR1 and CDR2: SQVTM, ANQGSEA.

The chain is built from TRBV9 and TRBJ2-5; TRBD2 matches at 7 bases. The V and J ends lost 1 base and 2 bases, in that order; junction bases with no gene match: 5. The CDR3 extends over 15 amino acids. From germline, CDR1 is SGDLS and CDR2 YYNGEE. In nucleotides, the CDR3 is TGTGCCAGCAGCGTAAGCGGGGCGGGTCAAGAGACCCAGTACTTC. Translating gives CASSVSGAGQETQYF.

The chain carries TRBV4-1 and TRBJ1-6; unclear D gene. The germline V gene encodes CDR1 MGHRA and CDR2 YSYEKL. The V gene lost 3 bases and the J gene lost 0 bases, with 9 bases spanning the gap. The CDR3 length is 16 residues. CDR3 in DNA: TGCGCCAGCAGCCATCCAGTCAGCTCCTATAATTCACCCCTCCACTTT. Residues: CASSHPVSSYNSPLHF.

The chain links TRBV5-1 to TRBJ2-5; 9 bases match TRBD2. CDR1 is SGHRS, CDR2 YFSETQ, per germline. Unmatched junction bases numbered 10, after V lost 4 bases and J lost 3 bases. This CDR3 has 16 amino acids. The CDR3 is CASSRPSGTSKETQYF. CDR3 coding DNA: TGCGCCAGCAGCAGGCCCTCCGGGACTAGCAAAGAGACCCAGTACTTC.

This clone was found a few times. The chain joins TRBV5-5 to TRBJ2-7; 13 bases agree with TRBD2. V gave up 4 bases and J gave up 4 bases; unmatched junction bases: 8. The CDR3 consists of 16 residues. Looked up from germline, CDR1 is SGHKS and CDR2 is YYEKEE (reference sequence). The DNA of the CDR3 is TGTGCCAGCAGCCCGCCCGGGGGACTAGCGGGATACGAGCAGTACTTC. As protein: CASSPPGGLAGYEQYF. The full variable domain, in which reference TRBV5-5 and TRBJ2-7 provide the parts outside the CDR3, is DAGVTQSPTHLIKTRGQQVTLRCSPISGHKSVSWYQQVLGQGPQFIFQYYEKEERGRGNFPDRFSARQFPNYSSELNVNALLLGDSALYLCASSPPGGLAGYEQYFGPGTRLTVT.

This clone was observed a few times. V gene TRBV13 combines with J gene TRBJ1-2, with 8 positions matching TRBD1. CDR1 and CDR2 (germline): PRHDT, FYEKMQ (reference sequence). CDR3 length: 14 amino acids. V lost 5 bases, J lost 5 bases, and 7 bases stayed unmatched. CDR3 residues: CASSPPTGEYGYTF. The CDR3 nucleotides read TGTGCCAGCAGCCCACCGACAGGGGAGTATGGCTACACCTTC. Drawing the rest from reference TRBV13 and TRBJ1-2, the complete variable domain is AAGVIQSPRHLIKEKRETATLKCYPIPRHDTVYWYQQGPGQDPQFLISFYEKMQSDKGSIPDRFSAQQFSDYHSELNMSSLELGDSALYFCASSPPTGEYGYTFGSGTRLTVV.

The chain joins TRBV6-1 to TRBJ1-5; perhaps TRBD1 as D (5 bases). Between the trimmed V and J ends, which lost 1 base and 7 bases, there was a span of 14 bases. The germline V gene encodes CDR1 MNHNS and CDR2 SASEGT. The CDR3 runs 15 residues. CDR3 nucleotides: TGTGCCAGCAGTGAAGTCGCGGGGCTCGGCCAGCCCCAGCATTTT. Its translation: CASSEVAGLGQPQHF.

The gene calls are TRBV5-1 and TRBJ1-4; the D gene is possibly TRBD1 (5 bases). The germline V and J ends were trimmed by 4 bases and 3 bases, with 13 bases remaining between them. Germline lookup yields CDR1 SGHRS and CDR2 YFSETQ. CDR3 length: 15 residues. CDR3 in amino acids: CASSNLTVSNEKLFF. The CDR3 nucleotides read TGCGCCAGCAGCAACTTGACAGTATCTAATGAAAAACTGTTTTTT.

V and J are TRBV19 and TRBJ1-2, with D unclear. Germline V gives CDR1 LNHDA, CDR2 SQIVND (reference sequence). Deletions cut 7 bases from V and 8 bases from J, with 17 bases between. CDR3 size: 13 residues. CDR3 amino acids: CASTQLGSGGYTF. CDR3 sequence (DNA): TGTGCCAGTACCCAACTCGGGTCGGGAGGCTACACCTTC.

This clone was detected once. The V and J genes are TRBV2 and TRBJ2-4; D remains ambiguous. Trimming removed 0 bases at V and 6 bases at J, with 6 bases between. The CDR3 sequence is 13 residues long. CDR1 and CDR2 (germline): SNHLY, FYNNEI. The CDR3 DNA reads TGTGCCAGCAGTGAAGCGCCAGGAAACATTCAGTACTTC. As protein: CASSEAPGNIQYF.

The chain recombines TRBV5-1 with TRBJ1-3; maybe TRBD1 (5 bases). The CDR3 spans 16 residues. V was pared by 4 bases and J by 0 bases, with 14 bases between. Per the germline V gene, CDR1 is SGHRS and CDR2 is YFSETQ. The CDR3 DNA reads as TGCGCCAGCAGCCCGGGACGGGGGAGCTCTGGAAACACCATATATTTT. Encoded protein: CASSPGRGSSGNTIYF.

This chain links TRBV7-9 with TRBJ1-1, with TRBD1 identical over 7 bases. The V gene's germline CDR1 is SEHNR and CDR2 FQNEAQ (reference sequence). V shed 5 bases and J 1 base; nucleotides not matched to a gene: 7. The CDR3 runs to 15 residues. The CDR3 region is CASSPRTGRNTEAFF. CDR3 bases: TGTGCCAGCAGCCCCCGGACAGGTAGGAACACTGAAGCTTTCTTT.

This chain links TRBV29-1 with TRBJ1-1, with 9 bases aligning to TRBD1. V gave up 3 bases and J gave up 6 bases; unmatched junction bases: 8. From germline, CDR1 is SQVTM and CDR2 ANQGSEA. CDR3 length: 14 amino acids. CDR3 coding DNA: TGCAGCGTTGAGAGACAGGGGGATAGGGCTGAAGCTTTCTTT. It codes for CSVERQGDRAEAFF.

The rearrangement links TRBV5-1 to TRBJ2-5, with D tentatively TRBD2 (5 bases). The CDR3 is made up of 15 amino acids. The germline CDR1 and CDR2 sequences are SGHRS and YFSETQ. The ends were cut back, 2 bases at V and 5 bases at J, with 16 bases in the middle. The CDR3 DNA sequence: TGCGCCAGCAGCTTTGTCTCACCATCGGGGGAGACCCAGTACTTC. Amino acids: CASSFVSPSGETQYF.

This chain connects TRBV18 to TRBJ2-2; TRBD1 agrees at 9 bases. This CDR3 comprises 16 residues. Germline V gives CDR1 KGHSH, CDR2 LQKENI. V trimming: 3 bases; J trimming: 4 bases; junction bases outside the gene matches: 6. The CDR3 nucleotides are TGTGCCAGCTCACCCATGGACAGGGGCAGCACCGGGGAGCTGTTTTTT. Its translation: CASSPMDRGSTGELFF.

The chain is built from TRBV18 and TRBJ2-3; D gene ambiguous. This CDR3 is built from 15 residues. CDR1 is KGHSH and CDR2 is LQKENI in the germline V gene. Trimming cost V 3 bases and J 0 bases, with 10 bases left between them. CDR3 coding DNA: TGTGCCAGCTCACCTCCAGGATTAAGCACAGATACGCAGTATTTT. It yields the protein CASSPPGLSTDTQYF.

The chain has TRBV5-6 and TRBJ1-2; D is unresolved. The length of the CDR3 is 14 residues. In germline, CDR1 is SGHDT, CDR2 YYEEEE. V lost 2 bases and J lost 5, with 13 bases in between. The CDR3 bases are TGTGCCAGCAGCTTCCTTTCCCCCTTTTATGGCTACACCTTC. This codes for CASSFLSPFYGYTF.

The CDR3 DNA reads TGTGCCAGCAGCTTGGCAGGGACTCCTAGGGAGCAGTACTTC. Translation gives CASSLAGTPREQYF. This chain links TRBV5-4 with TRBJ2-7, with D tentatively TRBD2 (6 bases). Germline-derived CDR1 and CDR2 are SGHNT and YYREEE (reference sequence). Between the trimmed V and J ends, which lost 0 bases and 7 bases, there was a span of 14 bases. The CDR3 has 14 residues. Drawing the rest from reference TRBV5-4 and TRBJ2-7, the complete variable domain is ETGVTQSPTHLIKTRGQQVTLRCSSQSGHNTVSWYQQALGQGPQFIFQYYREEENGRGNFPPRFSGLQFPNYSSELNVNALELDDSALYLCASSLAGTPREQYFGPGTRLTVT.

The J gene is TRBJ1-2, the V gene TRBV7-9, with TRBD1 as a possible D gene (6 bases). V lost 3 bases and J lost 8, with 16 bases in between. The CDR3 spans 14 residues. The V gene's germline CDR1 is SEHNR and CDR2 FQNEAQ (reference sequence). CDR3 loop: CASSFPEGVGGYTF. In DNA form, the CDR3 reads TGTGCCAGCAGCTTTCCTGAGGGGGTTGGGGGCTACACCTTC.